Presented here are 9 T cell receptor beta chains from one specimen sequenced in a study of long-term antiretroviral therapy in people with HIV. The libraries were made with immunoSEQ v3.0 at survey level. Clones were read by immunoSEQ multiplex PCR, and TCRdb kept only the in-frame ones, dropping some. The table lists about 33,000 clones, roughly 80% of them singletons. Sequenced here: unsorted PBMCs, sampled 2 years after starting antiretroviral therapy. Receptors were obtained from a woman aged 50 to 60 with HIV.

The chain uses TRBV5-1 and TRBJ1-5; 8 bases agree with TRBD1. After removal of 4 bases from V and 4 bases from J, the junction contained 7 bases not matched to a gene. The CDR3 runs to 15 residues. The germline CDR1 and CDR2 sequences are SGHRS and YFSETQ. For the CDR3, the DNA is TGCGCCAGCAGCCCGGGGGACAGGACAAATCAGCCCCAGCATTTT. It translates to CASSPGDRTNQPQHF.

V is TRBV25-1 and J is TRBJ2-5; D possibly corresponds to TRBD1 (6 bases). The CDR3 runs 14 residues. The V end lost 4 bases, the J end lost 5 bases, and 14 bases lay between the germline ends. In germline, CDR1 is MGHDK, CDR2 SYGVNS. CDR3 nucleotide sequence: TGTGCCAGCAGTGCCCTACAGGGAGCTGAGACCCAGTACTTC. Protein: CASSALQGAETQYF.

The CDR3 protein is CASRDRELVYEQYF. The CDR3 region has the DNA TGTGCCAGCAGGGACAGGGAATTGGTGTACGAGCAGTACTTC. This chain joins TRBV28 and TRBJ2-7, with 8 bases lining up with TRBD1. The CDR3 has 14 residues. Germline V gene sequence: CDR1 MDHEN, CDR2 SYDVKM. Trimming took 6 bases from V and 4 from J; bases not matched to a gene: 8.

The chain couples TRBV19 to TRBJ2-5; TRBD1 is a possible D gene (5 bases). Deletions cut 5 bases from V and 5 bases from J, with 18 bases between. This CDR3 spans 15 amino acids. The V gene's germline CDR1 is LNHDA and CDR2 SQIVND (reference sequence). This chain's CDR3 is CASSVLPGKGETQYF. The CDR3 region has the DNA TGTGCCAGTAGTGTCCTTCCAGGGAAGGGGGAGACCCAGTACTTC.

The rearrangement links TRBV11-2 to TRBJ1-6; a weak D match, TRBD1 (5 bases). The CDR3 is 14 residues long. Germline CDR1 SGHAT, CDR2 FQNNGV. The V gene lost 1 base and the J gene lost 10 bases, with 11 bases spanning the gap. As DNA, the CDR3 is TGTGCCAGCAGCTTAGTTAGGGGTGGCTCACCCCTCCACTTT. The encoded protein is CASSLVRGGSPLHF.

The J gene is TRBJ2-7, the V gene TRBV19; D is possibly TRBD2 (6 bases). Trimming took off 0 bases at V and 5 bases at J, with 20 bases between the two ends. This CDR3 has 17 residues. CDR1 LNHDA and CDR2 SQIVND come from the germline V gene (reference sequence). Here the CDR3 reads CASSIDFGGGIYDEQYF. The CDR3 DNA sequence: TGTGCCAGTAGTATAGATTTTGGTGGCGGGATCTACGACGAGCAGTACTTC.

The chain is built from TRBV6-1 and TRBJ1-2, with D possibly being TRBD1 (5 bases). Deletions cut 4 bases from V and 3 bases from J, with 12 bases between. Germline V gene lookup returns CDR1 MNHNS and CDR2 SASEGT. This CDR3 has 14 amino acids. The CDR3 DNA is TGTGCCAGCAGTGTGGGGGGGGGTTACTATGGCTACACCTTC. It yields the protein CASSVGGGYYGYTF.

Worth noting for this clone: It is likely a read error, because the conserved phenylalanine at the end of the CDR3 is missing. The genes are TRBV7-9 and TRBJ2-7; 8 positions agree with TRBD2. With 0 bases clipped from V and 4 bases from J, the junction kept 8 bases outside the gene matches. Germline loops: CDR1 SEHNR, CDR2 FQNEAQ (reference sequence). The CDR3 covers 16 residues. The CDR3 here is CASSLAAGQREYEQYL. CDR3 DNA sequence: TGTGCCAGCAGCTTAGCGGCTGGGCAGCGGGAGTACGAGCAGTACCTC.

The chain recombines TRBV7-3 with TRBJ2-2; possibly TRBD1 or TRBD2 for D (6 bases each). The CDR3 has 18 amino acids. In germline, CDR1 is SGHTA, CDR2 FQGTGA. V lost 5 bases and J 0 bases, leaving 19 bases between the germline ends. The CDR3 spells CASSPSASGATNTGELFF. The CDR3 nucleotides read TGTGCCAGCAGCCCCTCCGCTTCGGGGGCGACGAACACCGGGGAGCTGTTTTTT.